These 16 T cell receptor beta chains originate from one sample sequenced in a study of control samples from healthy donors and cancer patients. Assay used: immunoSEQ multiplex PCR; TCRdb lists only in-frame clones, some missing. The sample holds fewer than 60,000 clones, 85% to 95% seen once. Sequencing input: blood. These receptors all stem from a man between 25 and 39 years old in good health.

This clone was counted once. This chain uses TRBV4-1 with TRBJ1-4; TRBD1 matches 8 bases. CDR3 size: 16 residues. Germline CDR1 is MGHRA and CDR2 is YSYEKL. Germline trimming cut 3 bases from V and 4 bases from J; bases unmatched to any gene: 7. The CDR3 DNA reads TGCGCCAGCAGCCAGCACAGGGGGGAGAATAATGAAAAACTGTTTTTT. Translating gives CASSQHRGENNEKLFF.

This clone was seen only once. This rearrangement joins TRBV2 to TRBJ1-4; D perhaps matches TRBD1 (5 bases). In germline, CDR1 is SNHLY, CDR2 FYNNEI. This CDR3 spans 13 amino acids. V lost 6 bases to trimming and J lost 7 bases, with 12 bases between them. The CDR3 region is CASSERTIEKLFF. The CDR3 nucleotides read TGTGCCAGCAGCGAGAGGACAATTGAAAAACTGTTTTTT.

This clone was seen only once. This sequence joins TRBV5-4 and TRBJ2-3, with D possibly TRBD2 on 5 matching bases. The CDR3 is 15 residues long. Trimming stripped 2 bases from V and 2 bases from J, with 12 bases between. Germline assignment: CDR1 SGHNT and CDR2 YYREEE (reference sequence). Here the CDR3 reads CASSLEGDLTDTQYF. The CDR3 nucleotides are TGTGCCAGCAGCTTAGAGGGAGACCTCACAGATACGCAGTATTTT. The full variable domain, rest sourced from reference TRBV5-4 and TRBJ2-3, is ETGVTQSPTHLIKTRGQQVTLRCSSQSGHNTVSWYQQALGQGPQFIFQYYREEENGRGNFPPRFSGLQFPNYSSELNVNALELDDSALYLCASSLEGDLTDTQYFGPGTRLTVL.

The chain combines TRBV7-9 with TRBJ2-1; 8 positions match TRBD2. Germline CDR1 reads SEHNR; CDR2 reads FQNEAQ (reference sequence). CDR3 size: 18 residues. Trimming cost V 7 bases and J 5 bases; bases outside gene matches: 19. DNA for the CDR3: TGTGCCAGCAAGGAAAAGGGACTAGGGGGTCAGGCGAACAATGAGCAGTTCTTC. Translating it yields CASKEKGLGGQANNEQFF.

A few counts support this clone. The rearrangement links TRBV6-4 to TRBJ2-1; no clear D. Trimming took 1 base from V and 2 from J, leaving 9 bases between them. Germline V gene sequence: CDR1 MRHNA, CDR2 SNTAGT. The CDR3 runs to 15 residues. The CDR3 reads CASSDLERTYNEQFF. CDR3 nucleotides: TGTGCCAGCAGTGACTTGGAAAGGACCTACAATGAGCAGTTCTTC.

The table lists this clone with a count of one. The gene calls are TRBV3-1 (or the pseudogene TRBV3-2) and TRBJ2-2; D may be TRBD1 (5 bases). This CDR3 spans 15 amino acids. V was trimmed by 1 base and J by 3 bases, leaving 9 bases between them. Germline V gene data show CDR1 as LGHDT and CDR2 as YNNKEL (reference sequence). This CDR3 reads CASSQGGSYTGELFF. In nucleotides, the CDR3 is TGTGCCAGCAGCCAAGGGGGCAGCTACACCGGGGAGCTGTTTTTT.

The chain is built from TRBV15 and TRBJ2-1, with D tentatively TRBD1 or TRBD2 (5 bases each). The V gene's germline CDR1 is LNHNV and CDR2 YYDKDF (reference sequence). The CDR3 loop spans 15 amino acids. Between the trimmed V and J ends, which lost 7 bases and 6 bases, there was a span of 19 bases. CDR3 amino acids: CATTPQRGVSNEQFF. For the CDR3, the DNA is TGTGCCACCACTCCCCAGAGGGGCGTCTCCAATGAGCAGTTCTTC.

The chain recombines TRBV7-3 with TRBJ2-7, with 7 bases lining up with TRBD2. The CDR3 is made up of 15 amino acids. CDR1 SGHTA and CDR2 FQGTGA come from the germline V gene. V lost 1 base to trimming and J lost 0 bases; unmatched junction nucleotides: 3. CDR3 amino acids: CASSLIGTTSYEQYF. In nucleotides, the CDR3 is TGTGCCAGCAGCTTAATCGGGACTACCTCCTACGAGCAGTACTTC.

This chain joins TRBV2 and TRBJ1-2; possibly TRBD1 for D (6 bases). Germline V gives CDR1 SNHLY, CDR2 FYNNEI. This CDR3 is 12 amino acids long. Trimming took off 4 bases at V and 8 bases at J, with 11 bases between the two ends. Here the CDR3 DNA reads TGTGCCAGCAGTGTTACAGGGAAAGGCTACACCTTC. This translates into CASSVTGKGYTF.

The chain employs TRBV7-3 and TRBJ1-1; D is unresolved. Trimming cost V 4 bases and J 1 base, with 7 bases left between them. The germline V gene encodes CDR1 SGHTA and CDR2 FQGTGA. The CDR3 is 13 amino acids. CDR3 nucleotide sequence: TGTGCCAGCAGCTCATCGGGGAACACTGAAGCTTTCTTT. It yields the protein CASSSSGNTEAFF. Combining the CDR3 with reference TRBV7-3 and TRBJ1-1 gives the whole variable domain GAGVSQTPSNKVTEKGKYVELRCDPISGHTALYWYRQSLGQGPEFLIYFQGTGAADDSGLPNDRFFAVRPEGSVSTLKIQRTERGDSAVYLCASSSSGNTEAFFGQGTRLTVV.

The chain uses TRBV10-2 and TRBJ2-7; the D is unclear. Germline CDR1 reads WSHSY; CDR2 reads SAAADI. V lost 0 bases and J 4 bases, leaving 13 bases between the germline ends. The CDR3 spans 15 residues. The CDR3 sequence is CASSESRLFNYEQYF. The CDR3 coding sequence is TGCGCCAGCAGTGAGTCCCGACTTTTTAATTACGAGCAGTACTTC.

The chain has TRBV2 and TRBJ2-4, with a weak D call TRBD2 (5 bases). The CDR3 runs 16 residues. CDR1 and CDR2 from the germline V gene are SNHLY and FYNNEI. V was trimmed by 6 bases and J by 0 bases, leaving 15 bases between them. CDR3 in DNA: TGTGCCAGCAGGCCCGGACTCGCCGAAGCCAAAAACATTCAGTACTTC. This gives the protein CASRPGLAEAKNIQYF.

The J gene is TRBJ2-7, the V gene TRBV1; the table calls TRBD2, which could not be checked here. TRBV1 is recorded as a pseudogene. The CDR3 runs 15 residues. The DNA for the CDR3 is TGCACCAGCAGCCTGTACGCGGGAGGGCCATACGAGCAGTACTTC. Translation: CTSSLYAGGPYEQYF.

This clone was detected only once. V usage is TRBV6-5 and J usage is TRBJ1-1, with D maybe TRBD1 (6 bases). Trimming took off 5 bases at V and 5 bases at J, with 9 bases between the two ends. Germline CDR1 MNHEY, CDR2 SVGAGI. This CDR3 has 12 residues. The CDR3 DNA is TGTGCCAGCAGTCTTGACAGGACTGAAGCTTTCTTT. Translation gives CASSLDRTEAFF.

The rearrangement joins TRBV5-4 to TRBJ2-2; 11 nucleotides align to TRBD1. The CDR3 is made up of 15 amino acids. Germline V gene data show CDR1 as SGHNT and CDR2 as YYREEE (reference sequence). The ends lost 5 bases at V and 3 bases at J; junction bases unmatched: 3. The CDR3, as DNA: TGTGCCAGCAGATGGGACAGGGGGGACACCGGGGAGCTGTTTTTT. Translating gives CASRWDRGDTGELFF.

This chain links TRBV7-5 with TRBJ2-7; no DNA check was done on the table's D call, TRBD1. TRBV7-5 is flagged as a pseudogene. The CDR3 covers 19 residues. This CDR3 is CARSPTDQGGDRRYYEQYF. CDR3 sequence (DNA): TGTGCCAGAAGCCCCACCGATCAGGGTGGTGACCGAAGATACTACGAGCAGTACTTC.